The next 18 T cell receptor beta chains were all read from a single sample in a study of cytomegalovirus exposure and HLA in healthy donors. Use of 60 Vbeta and 13 Jbeta primers characterized the PCR. This table comes from immunoSEQ multiplex PCR, and its TCRdb copy is limited to in-frame clones, with some not included. The data show over 100,000 clones, around three quarters seen once. The sequenced sample consisted of PBMCs. The source is a woman aged 18-35 years in good health and CMV-seropositive.

The chain combines TRBV6-5 with TRBJ2-7; D is uncertain. V was pared by 5 bases and J by 7 bases, with 12 bases between. Germline V lookup: CDR1 MNHEY, CDR2 SVGAGI. The CDR3 runs 12 residues. CDR3 region: CASSPPSTEQYF. In DNA, the CDR3 is TGTGCCAGCAGTCCCCCCTCTACGGAGCAGTACTTC.

The chain links TRBV6-1 to TRBJ1-6, with unresolved D. Germline-derived CDR1 and CDR2 are MNHNS and SASEGT. This CDR3 is built from 15 residues. The V and J ends lost 2 bases and 8 bases respectively, with 13 bases between them. The CDR3 protein is CASSESRHGYSPLHF. The CDR3 DNA reads as TGTGCCAGCAGTGAATCGCGGCACGGGTATTCACCCCTCCACTTT.

V gene TRBV12-1 combines with J gene TRBJ1-1; no DNA check was done on the table's D call, TRBD1. TRBV12-1 is described as a pseudogene. This CDR3 has 16 residues. CDR3 nucleotide sequence: TGTGCCAGCAGCCCCCAACAGTTCAGGTTGAACACTGAAGCTTTCTTT. This sequence encodes CASSPQQFRLNTEAFF.

This chain connects TRBV6-1 to TRBJ2-3; D is possibly TRBD2 (7 bases). The V gene lost 2 bases and the J gene lost 2 bases, with 14 bases spanning the gap. The CDR3 is 16 amino acids. The germline V gene encodes CDR1 MNHNS and CDR2 SASEGT. The CDR3 bases are TGTGCCAGCAGTGAAACTGGCGGGGGCCTCACAGATACGCAGTATTTT. Translation: CASSETGGGLTDTQYF.

The chain couples TRBV5-4 to TRBJ1-2, with 8 bases that match TRBD1. The CDR3 extends over 16 amino acids. The V and J ends lost 4 bases and 0 bases, in that order; junction bases with no gene match: 8. Germline CDR1 reads SGHNT; CDR2 reads YYREEE (reference sequence). CDR3 loop: CASSPGQAKANYGYTF. CDR3 sequence (DNA): TGTGCCAGCAGCCCGGGACAGGCGAAAGCTAACTATGGCTACACCTTC. The entire variable domain, with the rest obtained from reference TRBV5-4 and TRBJ1-2, is as follows: ETGVTQSPTHLIKTRGQQVTLRCSSQSGHNTVSWYQQALGQGPQFIFQYYREEENGRGNFPPRFSGLQFPNYSSELNVNALELDDSALYLCASSPGQAKANYGYTFGSGTRLTVV.

The rearrangement joins TRBV6-7 to TRBJ1-3; 7 nucleotides match TRBD1. TRBV6-7 counts as an open reading frame of uncertain function. CDR3 length: 13 residues. With V trimmed by 10 bases and J by 4 bases, 7 bases remained unmatched. CDR3 sequence (DNA): TGTGCCACAAACCACAGGGGAGGAAACACCATATATTTT. Protein product: CATNHRGGNTIYF.

The chain recombines TRBV19 with TRBJ1-4; D is possibly TRBD1 (6 bases). The CDR3 has 13 amino acids. Trimming removed 8 bases at V and 6 bases at J, with 13 bases between. CDR1 is LNHDA and CDR2 is SQIVND in the germline V gene (reference sequence). CDR3 amino acids: CASERTAYEKLFF. DNA of the CDR3: TGTGCCAGTGAGAGGACAGCCTATGAAAAACTGTTTTTT. The whole variable domain, filled in from reference TRBV19 and TRBJ1-4, reads DGGITQSPKYLFRKEGQNVTLSCEQNLNHDAMYWYRQDPGQGLRLIYYSQIVNDFQKGDIAEGYSVSREKKESFPLTVTSAQKNPTAFYLCASERTAYEKLFFGSGTQLSVL.

The chain uses TRBV18 and TRBJ2-7; tentatively, D is TRBD1 (6 bases). The CDR3 has 12 amino acids. The germline V and J ends were trimmed by 3 bases and 7 bases, with 10 bases remaining between them. Germline-derived CDR1 and CDR2 are KGHSH and LQKENI. The CDR3 DNA is TGTGCCAGCTCACCCTACAGGGAAGAGCAGTACTTC. Translation: CASSPYREEQYF. Full variable domain (missing parts from reference TRBV18 and TRBJ2-7): NAGVMQNPRHLVRRRGQEARLRCSPMKGHSHVYWYRQLPEEGLKFMVYLQKENIIDESGMPKERFSAEFPKEGPSILRIQQVVRGDSAAYFCASSPYREEQYFGPGTRLTVT.

The chain carries TRBV7-2 and TRBJ1-5; TRBD1 is a possible D gene (5 bases). The V and J ends lost 6 bases and 0 bases respectively, with 12 bases between them. This CDR3 region has 15 residues. CDR1 and CDR2 (germline): SGHTA, FQGNSA. The CDR3 DNA follows: TGTGCCAGCAGTCCGCGGGGGATTAGCAATCAGCCCCAGCATTTT. It yields the protein CASSPRGISNQPQHF.

The chain joins TRBV5-5 to TRBJ1-1; D not certain. The CDR3 has 12 amino acids. In germline, CDR1 is SGHKS, CDR2 YYEKEE (reference sequence). Trimming removed 4 bases from V and 8 bases from J, with 12 bases in between. The CDR3 DNA sequence: TGTGCCAGCAGCCCCCACTCGTCGGAAGCTTTCTTT. Protein sequence: CASSPHSSEAFF.

The genes are TRBV6-1 and TRBJ1-1; TRBD1 might be the D (6 bases). The V and J ends lost 2 bases and 1 base respectively, with 11 bases between them. Germline V gene data show CDR1 as MNHNS and CDR2 as SASEGT. There are 15 residues in the CDR3. The CDR3 protein is CASSELSRGNTEAFF. DNA of the CDR3: TGTGCCAGCAGTGAACTTAGCAGGGGGAACACTGAAGCTTTCTTT.

This clone was observed a single time. This chain uses TRBV6-6 with TRBJ2-5, with D possibly TRBD2 on 7 matching bases. The assigned J gene may be wrong: the sequence end matches TRBJ2-7 better. This CDR3 is built from 15 residues. CDR1 and CDR2 (germline): MNHNY, SVGAGI (reference sequence). The CDR3 is CASRIGGESSYEQYF. The CDR3 DNA reads as TGTGCCAGCAGAATAGGGGGGGAGAGCTCCTACGAGCAGTACTTC.

J is TRBJ1-5 and V is TRBV9; D not certain. The ends were cut back, 4 bases at V and 8 bases at J, with 19 bases in the middle. The germline gives CDR1 SGDLS, CDR2 YYNGEE. This CDR3 spans 15 amino acids. CDR3 coding DNA: TGTGCCAGCAGCTTAAGGACGGGTAGCGAGGAGCCCCAGCATTTT. Amino acid sequence: CASSLRTGSEEPQHF.

This clone was detected only a few times. In DNA, the CDR3 is TGTGCCAGCAGCCCCCCCGTCCCTTCCTACGAGCAGTACTTC. Its translation: CASSPPVPSYEQYF. The V gene is TRBV7-9, the J gene TRBJ2-7, with D unclear. Between the trimmed V and J ends, which lost 5 bases and 1 base, there was a span of 12 bases. Germline V gene sequence: CDR1 SEHNR, CDR2 FQNEAQ (reference sequence). CDR3 length: 14 residues.

The chain links TRBV6-5 to TRBJ2-2; 11 bases are shared with TRBD1. CDR3 length: 15 residues. CDR1 is MNHEY and CDR2 is SVGAGI in the germline V gene. V lost 6 bases, J lost 3 bases, and 3 bases stayed unmatched. The DNA for the CDR3 is TGTGCCAGCAGGTGGACAGGGGGCGACACCGGGGAGCTGTTTTTT. Amino acids: CASRWTGGDTGELFF.

V and J are TRBV7-9 and TRBJ2-1, with 10 bases identical to TRBD2. The CDR3 runs to 16 residues. Trimming cost V 5 bases and J 3 bases; bases outside gene matches: 7. Germline V gene sequence: CDR1 SEHNR, CDR2 FQNEAQ (reference sequence). CDR3 sequence reads: CASSASGRAIYNEQFF. The CDR3 region has the DNA TGTGCCAGCAGCGCGAGCGGGAGGGCCATCTACAATGAGCAGTTCTTC.

The chain combines TRBV9 with TRBJ2-1, with TRBD2 as a possible D gene (6 bases). The CDR3 is made up of 16 amino acids. V gave up 4 bases and J gave up 7 bases, with 21 bases separating them. Per the germline V gene, CDR1 is SGDLS and CDR2 is YYNGEE. The CDR3 nucleotides are TGTGCCAGCAGCCCGACGCCTCTAGCGATCATGAATGAGCAGTTCTTC. Protein product: CASSPTPLAIMNEQFF.

The V gene is TRBV7-2, the J gene TRBJ2-1; 9 positions agree with TRBD1. From germline, CDR1 is SGHTA and CDR2 FQGNSA. This CDR3 spans 15 amino acids. The junction had 5 bases not matched to a gene; V was cut back by 4 bases and J by 4 bases. CDR3: CASSSTGGGYNEQFF. In nucleotides, the CDR3 is TGTGCCAGCAGCTCGACAGGGGGGGGTTACAATGAGCAGTTCTTC. Complete variable domain (other parts from reference TRBV7-2 and TRBJ2-1): GAGVSQSPSNKVTEKGKDVELRCDPISGHTALYWYRQSLGQGLEFLIYFQGNSAPDKSGLPSDRFSAERTGGSVSTLTIQRTQQEDSAVYLCASSSTGGGYNEQFFGPGTRLTVL.